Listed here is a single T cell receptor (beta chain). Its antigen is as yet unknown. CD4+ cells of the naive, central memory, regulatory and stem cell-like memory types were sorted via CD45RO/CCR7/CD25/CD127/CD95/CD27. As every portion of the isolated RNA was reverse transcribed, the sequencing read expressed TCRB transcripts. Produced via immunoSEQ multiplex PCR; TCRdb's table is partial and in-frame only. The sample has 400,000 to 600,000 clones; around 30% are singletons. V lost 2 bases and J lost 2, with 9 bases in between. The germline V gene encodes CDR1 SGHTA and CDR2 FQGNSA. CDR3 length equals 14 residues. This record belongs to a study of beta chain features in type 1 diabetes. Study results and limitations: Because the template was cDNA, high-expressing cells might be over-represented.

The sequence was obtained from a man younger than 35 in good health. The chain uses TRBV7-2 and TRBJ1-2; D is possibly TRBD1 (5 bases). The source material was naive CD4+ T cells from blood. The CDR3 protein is CASSLNPGNYGYTF. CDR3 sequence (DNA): TGTGCCAGCAGCTTAAATCCAGGGAACTATGGCTACACCTTC.